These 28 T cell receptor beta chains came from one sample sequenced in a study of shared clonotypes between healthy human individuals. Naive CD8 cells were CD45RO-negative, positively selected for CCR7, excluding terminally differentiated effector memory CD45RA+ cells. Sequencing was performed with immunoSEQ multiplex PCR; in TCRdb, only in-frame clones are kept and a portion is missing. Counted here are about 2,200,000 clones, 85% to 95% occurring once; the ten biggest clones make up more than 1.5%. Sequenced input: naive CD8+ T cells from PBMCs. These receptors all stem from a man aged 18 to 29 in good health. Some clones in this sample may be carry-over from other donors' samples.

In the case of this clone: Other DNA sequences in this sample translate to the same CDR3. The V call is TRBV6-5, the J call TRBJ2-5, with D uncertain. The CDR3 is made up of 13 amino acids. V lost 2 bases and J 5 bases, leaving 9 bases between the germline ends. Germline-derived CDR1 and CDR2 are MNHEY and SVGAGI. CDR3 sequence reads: CASSYGAGETQYF. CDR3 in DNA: TGTGCCAGCAGTTACGGTGCCGGGGAGACCCAGTACTTC.

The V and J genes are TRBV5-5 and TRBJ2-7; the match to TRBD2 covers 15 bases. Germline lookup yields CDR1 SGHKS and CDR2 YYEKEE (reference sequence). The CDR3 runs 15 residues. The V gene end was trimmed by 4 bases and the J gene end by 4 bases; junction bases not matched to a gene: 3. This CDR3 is CASSAGTSGRYEQYF. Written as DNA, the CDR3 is TGTGCCAGCAGCGCTGGGACTAGCGGGAGGTACGAGCAGTACTTC.

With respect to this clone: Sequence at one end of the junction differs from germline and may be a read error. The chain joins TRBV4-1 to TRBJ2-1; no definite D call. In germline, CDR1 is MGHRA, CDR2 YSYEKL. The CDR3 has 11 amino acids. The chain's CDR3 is CASSQANAQFF. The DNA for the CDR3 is TGCGCCAGCAGCCAAGCTAATGCGCAGTTCTTC.

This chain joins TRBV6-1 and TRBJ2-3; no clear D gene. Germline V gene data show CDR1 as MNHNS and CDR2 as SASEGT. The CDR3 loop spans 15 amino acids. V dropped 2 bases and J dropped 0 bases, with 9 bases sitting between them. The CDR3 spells CASSEWAQSTDTQYF. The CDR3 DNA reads TGTGCCAGCAGTGAATGGGCACAGAGCACAGATACGCAGTATTTT.

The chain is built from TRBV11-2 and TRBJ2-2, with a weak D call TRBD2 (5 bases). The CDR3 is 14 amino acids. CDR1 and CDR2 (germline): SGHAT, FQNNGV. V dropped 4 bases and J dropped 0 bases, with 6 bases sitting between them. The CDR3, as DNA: TGTGCCAGCAGCTACGGGACGAACACCGGGGAGCTGTTTTTT. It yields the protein CASSYGTNTGELFF.

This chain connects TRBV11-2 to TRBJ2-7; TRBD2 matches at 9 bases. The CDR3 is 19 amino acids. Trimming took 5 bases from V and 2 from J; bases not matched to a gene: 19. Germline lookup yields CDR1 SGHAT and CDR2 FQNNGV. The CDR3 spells CASSPPVQPSGKFPYEQYF. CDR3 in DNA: TGTGCCAGCAGCCCCCCGGTTCAGCCTAGCGGGAAATTCCCCTACGAGCAGTACTTC.

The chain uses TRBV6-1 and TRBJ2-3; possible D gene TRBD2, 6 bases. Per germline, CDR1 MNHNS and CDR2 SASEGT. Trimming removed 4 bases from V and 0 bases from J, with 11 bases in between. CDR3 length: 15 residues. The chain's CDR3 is CASSAARGSTDTQYF. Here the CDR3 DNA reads TGTGCCAGCAGTGCAGCCCGGGGGAGCACAGATACGCAGTATTTT.

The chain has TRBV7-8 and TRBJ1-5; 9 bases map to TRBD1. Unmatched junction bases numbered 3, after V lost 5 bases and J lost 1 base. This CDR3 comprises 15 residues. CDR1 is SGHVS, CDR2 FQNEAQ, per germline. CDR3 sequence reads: CASSDDRGSNQPQHF. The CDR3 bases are TGTGCCAGCAGCGACGACAGGGGGAGCAATCAGCCCCAGCATTTT.

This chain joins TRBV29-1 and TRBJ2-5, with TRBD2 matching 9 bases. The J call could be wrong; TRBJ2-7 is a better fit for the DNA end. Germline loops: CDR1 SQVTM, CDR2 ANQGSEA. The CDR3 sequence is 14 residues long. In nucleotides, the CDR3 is TGCAGCGTTGGAGAGGCGTTAGCGGGAGTCGAGCAGTACTTC. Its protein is CSVGEALAGVEQYF.

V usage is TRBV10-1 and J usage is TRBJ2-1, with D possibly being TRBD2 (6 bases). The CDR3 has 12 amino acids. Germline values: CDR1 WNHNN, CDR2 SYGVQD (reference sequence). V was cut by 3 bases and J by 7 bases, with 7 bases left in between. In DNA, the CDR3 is TGCGCCAGCAGTGATGGGGGGAATGAGCAGTTCTTC. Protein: CASSDGGNEQFF.

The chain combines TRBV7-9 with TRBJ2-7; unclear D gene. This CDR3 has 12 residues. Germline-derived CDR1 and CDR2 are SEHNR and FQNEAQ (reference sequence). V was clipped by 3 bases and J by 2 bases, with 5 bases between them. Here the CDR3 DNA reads TGTGCCAGCAGCTTCGCGACCTACGAGCAGTACTTC. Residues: CASSFATYEQYF.

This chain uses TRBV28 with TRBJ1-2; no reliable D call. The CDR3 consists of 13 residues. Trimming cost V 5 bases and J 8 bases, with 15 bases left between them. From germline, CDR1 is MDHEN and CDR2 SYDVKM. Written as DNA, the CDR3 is TGTGCCAGCAGTCCCGACGGGGATTTGGGCTACACCTTC. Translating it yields CASSPDGDLGYTF.

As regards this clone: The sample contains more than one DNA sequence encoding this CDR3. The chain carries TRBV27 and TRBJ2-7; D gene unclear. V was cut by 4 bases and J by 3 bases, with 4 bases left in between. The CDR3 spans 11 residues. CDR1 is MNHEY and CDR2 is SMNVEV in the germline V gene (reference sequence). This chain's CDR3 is CASSSYYEQYF. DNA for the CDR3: TGTGCCAGCAGTTCATACTACGAGCAGTACTTC.

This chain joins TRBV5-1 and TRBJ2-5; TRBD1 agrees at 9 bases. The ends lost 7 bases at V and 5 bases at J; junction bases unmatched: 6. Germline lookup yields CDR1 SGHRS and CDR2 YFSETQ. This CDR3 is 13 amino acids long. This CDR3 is CASEDRGAETQYF. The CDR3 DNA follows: TGCGCCAGCGAGGACAGGGGAGCGGAGACCCAGTACTTC.

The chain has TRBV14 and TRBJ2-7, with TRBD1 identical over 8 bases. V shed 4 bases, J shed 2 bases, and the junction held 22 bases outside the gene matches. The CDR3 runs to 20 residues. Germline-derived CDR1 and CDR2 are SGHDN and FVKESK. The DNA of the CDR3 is TGTGCCAGCAGCCCACATCCGGGACAGGTAGTGAAACCTGCTACCTACGAGCAGTACTTC. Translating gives CASSPHPGQVVKPATYEQYF.

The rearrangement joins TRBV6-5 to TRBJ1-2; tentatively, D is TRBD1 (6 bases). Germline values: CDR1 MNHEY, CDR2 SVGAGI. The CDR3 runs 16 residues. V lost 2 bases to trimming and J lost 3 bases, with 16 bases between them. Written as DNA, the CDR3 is TGTGCCAGCAGTTACACGATAAGGGGGGCCTACTATGGCTACACCTTC. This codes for CASSYTIRGAYYGYTF.

The CDR3 DNA reads as TGCGCCAGCCGGGGGAGTGGTGGGGTAACTGAAGCTTTCTTT. This translates into CASRGSGGVTEAFF. The chain combines TRBV4-1 with TRBJ1-1; D might be TRBD1 (5 bases). Germline V gives CDR1 MGHRA, CDR2 YSYEKL. Trimming removed 8 bases at V and 5 bases at J, with 18 bases between. This CDR3 is built from 14 residues.

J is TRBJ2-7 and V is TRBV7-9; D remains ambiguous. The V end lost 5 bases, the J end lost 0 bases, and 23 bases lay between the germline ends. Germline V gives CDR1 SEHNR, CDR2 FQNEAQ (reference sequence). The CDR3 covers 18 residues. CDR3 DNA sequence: TGTGCCAGCAGCCCATACCACACCAGGCACGGCCTCTCCTACGAGCAGTACTTC. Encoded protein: CASSPYHTRHGLSYEQYF. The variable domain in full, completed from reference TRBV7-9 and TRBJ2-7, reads DTGVSQNPRHKITKRGQNVTFRCDPISEHNRLYWYRQTLGQGPEFLTYFQNEAQLEKSRLLSDRFSAERPKGSFSTLEIQRTEQGDSAMYLCASSPYHTRHGLSYEQYFGPGTRLTVT.

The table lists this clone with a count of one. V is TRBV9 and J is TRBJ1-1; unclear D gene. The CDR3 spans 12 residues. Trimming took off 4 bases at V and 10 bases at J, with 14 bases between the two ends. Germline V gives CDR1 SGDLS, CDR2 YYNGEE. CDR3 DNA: TGTGCCAGCAGCATTGGACCTTCAGGAGCTTTCTTT. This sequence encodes CASSIGPSGAFF.

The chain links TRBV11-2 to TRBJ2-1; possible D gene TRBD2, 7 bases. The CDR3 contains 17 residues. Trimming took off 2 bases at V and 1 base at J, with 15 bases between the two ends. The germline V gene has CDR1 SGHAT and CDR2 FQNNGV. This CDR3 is CASSLRGGAWSYNEQFF. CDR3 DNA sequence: TGTGCCAGCAGCTTAAGGGGGGGCGCATGGTCCTACAATGAGCAGTTCTTC.

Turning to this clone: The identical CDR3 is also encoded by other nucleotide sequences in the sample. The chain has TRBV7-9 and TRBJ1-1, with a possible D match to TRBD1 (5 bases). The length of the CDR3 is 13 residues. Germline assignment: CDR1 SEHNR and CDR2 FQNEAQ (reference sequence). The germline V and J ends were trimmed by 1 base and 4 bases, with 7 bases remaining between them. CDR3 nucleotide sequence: TGTGCCAGCAGCTTAGGGGGCGGCACTGAAGCTTTCTTT. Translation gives CASSLGGGTEAFF.

CDR3 in DNA: TGTGCCAGTCGGGGTTCGGCTGCGGATGGCTACACCTTC. The encoded protein is CASRGSAADGYTF. The chain uses TRBV9 and TRBJ1-2, with D uncertain. V was shortened by 8 bases and J by 6 bases, with 17 bases between the two germline ends. The CDR3 has 13 amino acids. CDR1 is SGDLS and CDR2 is YYNGEE in the germline V gene.

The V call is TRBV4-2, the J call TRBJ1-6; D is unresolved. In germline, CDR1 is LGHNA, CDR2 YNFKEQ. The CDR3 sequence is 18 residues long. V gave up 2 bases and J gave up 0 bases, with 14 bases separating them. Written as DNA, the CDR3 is TGTGCCAGCAGCCAACGCCCCCAAGGAAGCTCCTATAATTCACCCCTCCACTTT. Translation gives CASSQRPQGSSYNSPLHF.

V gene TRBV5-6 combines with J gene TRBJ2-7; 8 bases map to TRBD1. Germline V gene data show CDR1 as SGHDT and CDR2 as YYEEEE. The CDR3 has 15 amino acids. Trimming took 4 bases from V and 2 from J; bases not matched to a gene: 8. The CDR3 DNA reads TGTGCCAGCAGCATCAGGGGGCTAGCCCCCTACGAGCAGTACTTC. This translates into CASSIRGLAPYEQYF. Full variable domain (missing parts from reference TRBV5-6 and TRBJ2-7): DAGVTQSPTHLIKTRGQQVTLRCSPKSGHDTVSWYQQALGQGPQFIFQYYEEEERQRGNFPDRFSGHQFPNYSSELNVNALLLGDSALYLCASSIRGLAPYEQYFGPGTRLTVT.

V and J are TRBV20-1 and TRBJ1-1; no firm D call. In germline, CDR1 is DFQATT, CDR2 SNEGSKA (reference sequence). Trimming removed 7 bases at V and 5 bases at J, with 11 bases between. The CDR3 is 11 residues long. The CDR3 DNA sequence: TGCAGTGTCTCCCGGGAAACTGAAGCTTTCTTT. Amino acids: CSVSRETEAFF.

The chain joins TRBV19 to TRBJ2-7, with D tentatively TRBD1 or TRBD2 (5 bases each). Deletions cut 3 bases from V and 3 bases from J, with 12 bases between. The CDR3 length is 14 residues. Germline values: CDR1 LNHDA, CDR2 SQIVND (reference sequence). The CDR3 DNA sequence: TGTGCCAGTAGTATGGGACGGATCTTCTACGAGCAGTACTTC. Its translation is CASSMGRIFYEQYF.

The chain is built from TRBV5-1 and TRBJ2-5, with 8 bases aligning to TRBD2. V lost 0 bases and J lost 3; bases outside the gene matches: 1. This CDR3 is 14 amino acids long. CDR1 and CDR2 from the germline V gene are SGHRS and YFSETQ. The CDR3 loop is CASSLALAEETQYF. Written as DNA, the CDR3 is TGCGCCAGCAGCTTGGCACTAGCGGAAGAGACCCAGTACTTC.

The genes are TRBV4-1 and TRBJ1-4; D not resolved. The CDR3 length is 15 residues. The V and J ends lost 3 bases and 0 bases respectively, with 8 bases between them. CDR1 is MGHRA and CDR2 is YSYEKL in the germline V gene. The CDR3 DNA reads TGCGCCAGCAGCCATGAGTTGACAACTAATGAAAAACTGTTTTTT. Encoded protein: CASSHELTTNEKLFF.